The 2 T cell receptor beta chains listed next were all sequenced from one sample in a study of shared clonotypes between healthy human individuals. Repertoires were generated with immunoSEQ multiplex PCR, while TCRdb's copy carries only in-frame clones and drops some. This table holds about 2 million clones, approximately 94% found once. As defined, naive CD8 cells were CD45RO-negative and positively selected for CCR7, with terminally differentiated effector memory CD45RA+ cells excluded. Sequencing was performed on naive CD8+ T cells sorted from blood. The receptors derive from a man aged 18 to 35 in good health.

The J gene is TRBJ1-1, the V gene TRBV6-1; perhaps TRBD1 as D (5 bases). Germline-derived CDR1 and CDR2 are MNHNS and SASEGT. The CDR3 runs to 15 residues. V was pared by 6 bases and J by 1 base, with 15 bases between. The CDR3, as DNA: TGTGCCAGCAGCCCCAAGATTACAGGGAACACTGAAGCTTTCTTT. Translation: CASSPKITGNTEAFF.

The chain is built from TRBV4-3 and TRBJ2-5; 7 nucleotides match TRBD1. Germline CDR1 and CDR2: LGHNA and YSLEER. The CDR3 covers 17 residues. V lost 3 bases to trimming and J lost 0 bases; unmatched junction nucleotides: 10. This CDR3 reads CASSQIGQDLYQETQYF. In DNA form, the CDR3 reads TGCGCCAGCAGCCAGATAGGACAGGACCTGTACCAAGAGACCCAGTACTTC.